Below are 24 T cell receptor beta chains sequenced from a single sample in a study of tumor-infiltrating lymphocytes in primary liver carcinoma. From approximately 450 ng total RNA, TCR beta cDNA was generated with a primer in the constant region. Libraries covering TCR beta were generated through three nested multiplex PCR rounds (using a slightly modified ARM-PCR). TRBV1-TRBV30 forward primers and a C-beta reverse primer were used in the first two PCR rounds, which each ran for approximately 10 cycles. Via MiXCR, TCRdb re-called the multiplex PCR reads, giving one row per CDR3 protein. This sample has 100,000 to 150,000 distinct CDR3 sequences, with around 64% found just once. Joint extraction of RNA and DNA used roughly 19-33 mg of bulk tissue that was unsorted. The source material was liver tumor tissue from sampling region 3. Subset given: tumor region T3, left-lateral pole. The receptors stem from a woman aged 60 to 75 with primary liver carcinoma and hepatitis B virus infection.

With regard to this clonotype: Mismatch with germline at one junction end may stem from a read error. The chain has TRBV6-2 or TRBV6-3 and TRBJ2-7, with D perhaps TRBD2 (7 bases). Germline V lookup: CDR1 MNHEY, CDR2 SVGEGT. This CDR3 contains 15 residues. The DNA of the CDR3 is TGTACCAGCAGTCGAAGGGGGGGCAGCTCCTACGGGCAGTACTTC. Encoded protein: CTSSRRGGSSYGQYF.

As for this clonotype: A much larger clone sits a single nucleotide away, making a read error possible. V is TRBV5-4 and J is TRBJ1-4, with D maybe TRBD1 (6 bases). Germline V CDR1 and CDR2: SGHNT, YYREEE (reference sequence). This CDR3 spans 14 amino acids. The CDR3 DNA reads TGTGCCAGCTCATTACGACAGGCAAATGGAAAACTGTTTTTT. Its translation: CASSLRQANGKLFF. Using reference TRBV5-4 and TRBJ1-4 for the parts outside the CDR3, the full variable domain is ETGVTQSPTHLIKTRGQQVTLRCSSQSGHNTVSWYQQALGQGPQFIFQYYREEENGRGNFPPRFSGLQFPNYSSELNVNALELDDSALYLCASSLRQANGKLFFGSGTQLSVL.

In its sample, this clonotype was seen a few times. The gene calls are TRBV7-9 and TRBJ2-1; the D is unclear. This CDR3 is built from 12 residues. V lost 1 base and J lost 8, with 6 bases in between. The germline V gene encodes CDR1 SEHNR and CDR2 FQNEAQ (reference sequence). The chain's CDR3 is CASSLVGYEQFF. CDR3 sequence (DNA): TGTGCCAGCAGCTTAGTGGGGTATGAGCAGTTCTTC.

This clonotype was counted at least ten times. This chain uses TRBV12-3 or TRBV12-4 with TRBJ1-5; weak D call: TRBD1 (5 bases). The CDR3 totals 14 residues. V dropped 6 bases and J dropped 4 bases, with 13 bases sitting between them. DNA of the CDR3: TGTGCCAGCAGCCCCGGTTCAGGGAATCAGCCCCAGCATTTT. Translated, it gives CASSPGSGNQPQHF.

The chain employs TRBV5-1 and TRBJ2-1, with 9 bases aligning to TRBD2. The CDR3 contains 15 residues. The V and J ends lost 3 bases and 7 bases, in that order; junction bases with no gene match: 8. Germline CDR1 reads SGHRS; CDR2 reads YFSETQ. CDR3 loop: CASSSVVAGVNEQFF. In DNA, the CDR3 is TGCGCCAGCAGCTCGGTGGTAGCGGGAGTAAATGAGCAGTTCTTC. Drawing the rest from reference TRBV5-1 and TRBJ2-1, the complete variable domain is KAGVTQTPRYLIKTRGQQVTLSCSPISGHRSVSWYQQTPGQGLQFLFEYFSETQRNKGNFPGRFSGRQFSNSRSEMNVSTLELGDSALYLCASSSVVAGVNEQFFGPGTRLTVL.

A note on this clonotype: A much more abundant neighbour one base away suggests this may be a read error. This chain uses TRBV7-9 with TRBJ2-3; D is possibly TRBD2 (5 bases). Germline assignment: CDR1 SEHNR and CDR2 FQNEAQ (reference sequence). The CDR3 is 13 amino acids. CDR3 nucleotide sequence: TGTGCCAGCAGCTTGGCGGGCACAGATCCGCAGTATTTT. Translated: CASSLAGTDPQYF.

This clonotype is a singleton in its sample. This chain connects TRBV5-1 to TRBJ2-5, with TRBD2 matching 7 bases. The CDR3 runs 15 residues. The V gene end was trimmed by 4 bases and the J gene end by 5 bases; junction bases not matched to a gene: 11. Germline loops: CDR1 SGHRS, CDR2 YFSETQ. CDR3 amino acids: CASSVSGREFETQYF. CDR3 nucleotide sequence: TGCGCCAGCAGCGTCAGTGGGCGGGAGTTCGAGACCCAGTACTTC.

As regards this clonotype: Because the CDR3 is missing its conserved closing phenylalanine or tryptophan, this is likely a read error. The chain combines TRBV11-3 with TRBJ2-1, with D hard to call. The CDR3 length is 11 residues. Germline values: CDR1 SGHNT, CDR2 YENEEA. CDR3 in DNA: TGTGCCAGTAGCTTATTCTATGAGCAGTTCTAC. Translating it yields CASSLFYEQFY.

The rearrangement links TRBV28 to TRBJ1-2; D gene ambiguous. Trimming stripped 3 bases from V and 10 bases from J, with 18 bases between. The CDR3 is 14 residues long. The germline CDR1 and CDR2 sequences are MDHEN and SYDVKM. The CDR3: CASSFGREEDDYTF. The CDR3 nucleotides are TGTGCCAGCAGTTTCGGACGAGAGGAGGATGACTACACCTTC.

As for this clonotype: Germline and junction disagree at one end, which may indicate a read error. This chain uses TRBV11-2 with TRBJ1-1; D may be TRBD1 (6 bases). Germline V lookup: CDR1 SGHAT, CDR2 FQNNGV. The CDR3 is 14 amino acids. CDR3 nucleotide sequence: TGTGCCAGCAGCGCACAGGGAGGGAACGCTGAAGCTTTCTTT. It yields the protein CASSAQGGNAEAFF. Full variable domain (missing parts from reference TRBV11-2 and TRBJ1-1): EAGVAQSPRYKIIEKRQSVAFWCNPISGHATLYWYQQILGQGPKLLIQFQNNGVVDDSQLPKDRFSAERLKGVDSTLKIQPAKLEDSAVYLCASSAQGGNAEAFFGQGTRLTVV.

The chain links TRBV11-2 to TRBJ2-4, with 7 bases aligning to TRBD1. This CDR3 is 17 amino acids long. Unmatched junction bases numbered 13, after V lost 3 bases and J lost 5 bases. Germline assignment: CDR1 SGHAT and CDR2 FQNNGV. Here the CDR3 reads CASSLARGQTLQNIQYF. CDR3 DNA: TGTGCCAGCAGCTTGGCCCGGGGACAGACCCTCCAAAACATTCAGTACTTC.

This clonotype came up once. No conserved phenylalanine or tryptophan is present at the end of the CDR3, so a read error is the likely explanation. The chain couples TRBV11-2 to TRBJ2-2; possible D gene TRBD2, 6 bases. The CDR3 is 13 amino acids. Germline V lookup: CDR1 SGHAT, CDR2 FQNNGV. The CDR3 is CASSRERAGGLFS. In DNA form, the CDR3 reads TGTGCCAGCAGCCGCGAGAGGGCCGGGGGGCTGTTTTCT.

Details on this clonotype: One base away lies a much larger clone, so this may be a sequencing read error. Likely a read error: the CDR3 ends without its conserved phenylalanine or tryptophan. This chain connects TRBV14 to TRBJ1-6; unclear D gene. This CDR3 has 14 amino acids. Germline values: CDR1 SGHDN, CDR2 FVKESK. The V and J ends lost 4 bases and 3 bases respectively, with 7 bases between them. The CDR3 nucleotides are TGTGCCAGCAGCCGCGGACTCTATAATTCACCCCTCCACATT. This encodes CASSRGLYNSPLHI.

Details on this clonotype: A much larger clone sits a single nucleotide away, making a read error possible. This chain joins TRBV7-8 and TRBJ1-3, with D possibly being TRBD1 (6 bases). The length of the CDR3 is 16 residues. CDR1 and CDR2 (germline): SGHVS, FQNEAQ. The CDR3: CANSLVRGPSGNTIYF. CDR3 nucleotides: TGTGCCAACAGCTTGGTACGGGGGCCATCTGGAAACACCATATATTTT.

This clonotype was seen repeatedly, ten times or more. CDR3 sequence reads: CASSYPGQGARNEQFF. As DNA, the CDR3 is TGTGCCAGCAGTTACCCAGGACAGGGGGCGCGGAATGAGCAGTTCTTC. The V gene is TRBV6-5, the J gene TRBJ2-1; 11 bases agree with TRBD1. The CDR3 runs to 16 residues. V dropped 2 bases and J dropped 7; count of bases not matched to a gene: 7. Germline V CDR1 and CDR2: MNHEY, SVGAGI.

The count of this clonotype is one. A junction end diverges from the germline sequence, so it may reflect a read error. The rearrangement uses TRBV11-2 and TRBJ2-4, with a tentative D call TRBD2 (5 bases). In germline, CDR1 is SGHAT, CDR2 FQNNGV. The CDR3 totals 15 residues. CDR3 sequence: CVSSLDGWERDIRYF. The CDR3 nucleotides are TGTGTCAGCAGCTTAGATGGTTGGGAGCGCGACATTCGGTACTTC.

The rearrangement links TRBV12-3 or TRBV12-4 to TRBJ2-7; the D is unclear. The CDR3 contains 14 residues. V was clipped by 8 bases and J by 2 bases, with 16 bases between them. The CDR3 bases are TGTGCCAGCGGTAGAAGCATACTTCCCTACGAGCAGTACTTC. Its translation is CASGRSILPYEQYF.

The CDR3 DNA reads as TGTGCCAGCAGTGGCGGGGGGTTCCCTGAAGCTTTCTTT. Residues: CASSGGGFPEAFF. The V gene is TRBV28, the J gene TRBJ1-1; D perhaps matches TRBD1 (5 bases). CDR1 is MDHEN and CDR2 is SYDVKM in the germline V gene. Trimming cost V 5 bases and J 6 bases, with 13 bases left between them. The CDR3 runs 13 residues. Filled out from reference TRBV28 and TRBJ1-1, the complete variable domain reads DVKVTQSSRYLVKRTGEKVFLECVQDMDHENMFWYRQDPGLGLRLIYFSYDVKMKEKGDIPEGYSVSREKKERFSLILESASTNQTSMYLCASSGGGFPEAFFGQGTRLTVV.

A word on this clonotype: A much bigger clone sits one base away, suggesting this may be a read error. CDR3 amino acids: CASRGNSYNEQFF. The CDR3 nucleotides are TGTGCCAGCAGGGGCAACTCCTACAATGAGCAGTTCTTC. This chain connects TRBV6-2 or TRBV6-3 to TRBJ2-1; D is uncertain. Trimming pared 6 bases from V and 0 bases from J, leaving 6 bases between. The length of the CDR3 is 13 residues. Per the germline V gene, CDR1 is MNHEY and CDR2 is SVGEGT.

The chain links TRBV19 to TRBJ2-1; 9 nucleotides align to TRBD1. The germline V gene has CDR1 LNHDA and CDR2 SQIVND (reference sequence). V lost 3 bases and J lost 13; bases outside the gene matches: 10. The CDR3 runs 14 residues. The CDR3 sequence: CASSITGTGRFQFF. The CDR3, as DNA: TGTGCCAGTAGTATCACAGGGACAGGGAGATTTCAGTTCTTC.

A note on this clonotype: The junction departs from the called germline gene at one end, perhaps through a read error. The chain links TRBV30 to TRBJ2-5, with D possibly matching TRBD1 (5 bases). This CDR3 spans 14 amino acids. Per germline, CDR1 GTSNPN and CDR2 SVGIG (reference sequence). Here the CDR3 reads CAWSVGRGQETRYF. DNA of the CDR3: TGTGCCTGGAGTGTAGGTAGGGGTCAGGAGACCCGGTACTTC.

Remarks on this clonotype: Because it lacks the conserved phenylalanine or tryptophan at the end, this CDR3 is likely a read error. The DNA is omitted, as the CDR3 cannot be located on it reliably, and the CDR3 follows TCRdb's listing. This chain connects TRBV6-5 to TRBJ1-5. The CDR3 is 12 amino acids long, termini counted. CDR1 MNHEY and CDR2 SVGAGI come from the germline V gene. The CDR3 loop is CASSDGSQPQHL.

A word on this clonotype: It is likely a read error, because the conserved phenylalanine at the end of the CDR3 is missing. The chain uses TRBV12-3 or TRBV12-4 and TRBJ2-1; the D gene is possibly TRBD1 (5 bases). The CDR3 consists of 14 residues. The ends were cut back, 3 bases at V and 7 bases at J, with 13 bases in the middle. The CDR3: CASSFSRAGNEQFS. Here the CDR3 DNA reads TGTGCCAGCAGTTTCTCTCGAGCAGGGAATGAGCAGTTCTCC.

The sample holds many counts of this clonotype. The V call is TRBV29-1, the J call TRBJ1-1; 7 bases fit TRBD1. CDR3 size: 12 residues. Looked up from germline, CDR1 is SQVTM and CDR2 is ANQGSEA. V dropped 5 bases and J dropped 4; count of bases not matched to a gene: 4. CDR3 DNA sequence: TGCAGCGTTACAGGGGTTGTCACTGAAGCTTTCTTT. Amino acid sequence: CSVTGVVTEAFF. The full variable domain, its missing parts supplied by reference TRBV29-1 and TRBJ1-1, is SAVISQKPSRDICQRGTSLTIQCQVDSQVTMMFWYRQQPGQSLTLIATANQGSEATYESGFVIDKFPISRPNLTFSTLTVSNMSPEDSSIYLCSVTGVVTEAFFGQGTRLTVV.